This passage covers 8 T cell receptor beta chains from one sample sequenced in a study of spatial heterogeneity in lung cancer. TCRdb independently ran MiXCR on the 5' RACE reads; one entry per CDR3 protein. Of 10,000 to 15,000 distinct CDR3 sequences listed, 3% to 5% are singletons. The time point is: sample taken at primary tumor resection. TCRs were sequenced from unsorted whole RNA of tumor, nontumor lung or PBMC. This material consisted of PBMCs, taken at surgery. Source of these receptors: a male donor with early-stage non-small cell lung cancer.

Ten or more counts support this clonotype. In a library made to pick up alpha chains, this beta chain is a stray read with a size that means little. This sequence joins TRBV18 and TRBJ2-5; D may correspond to TRBD1 or TRBD2 (5 bases each). This CDR3 region has 12 residues. Trimming shortened V by 8 bases and J by 13 bases, and 20 bases separated the two germline ends. Germline V lookup: CDR1 KGHSH, CDR2 LQKENI. The CDR3 loop is CASIESPGPPYF. The CDR3 bases are TGTGCCAGCATCGAATCTCCGGGACCGCCGTACTTC.

This clonotype occurred many times. The size of this beta chain means little, since it is a stray read in a library made for alpha chains. The rearrangement joins TRBV5-1 to TRBJ2-6, with D perhaps matching TRBD1 (5 bases). The CDR3 extends over 17 amino acids. The V gene's germline CDR1 is SGHRS and CDR2 YFSETQ. Trimming removed 0 bases at V and 3 bases at J, with 13 bases between. The CDR3 loop reads CASSLDRPGHGANVLTF. CDR3 sequence (DNA): TGCGCCAGCAGCTTGGATAGGCCAGGGCATGGGGCCAACGTCCTGACTTTC.

This clonotype came up many times. For a library built for alpha chains, this beta chain is a stray read; little rests on its size. This chain connects TRBV4-1 to TRBJ1-5; D possibly corresponds to TRBD1 (5 bases). V lost 2 bases to trimming and J lost 6 bases, with 14 bases between them. CDR3 size: 15 residues. CDR1 MGHRA and CDR2 YSYEKL come from the germline V gene. The CDR3 nucleotides are TGCGCCAGCAGCCAAAGGGGCGTGGTTGGTCAGCCCCAGCATTTT. It encodes CASSQRGVVGQPQHF.

Worth noting for this clonotype: Within a library made for alpha chains, this beta chain is off target, and its count is uninformative. This chain joins TRBV3-1 and TRBJ2-4; 7 nucleotides agree with TRBD1. The CDR3 spans 14 residues. The junction had 6 bases not matched to a gene; V was cut back by 4 bases and J by 6 bases. Per germline, CDR1 LGHDT and CDR2 YNNKEL (reference sequence). This chain's CDR3 is CASSPTGPPNIQYF. Written as DNA, the CDR3 is TGTGCCAGCAGCCCGACAGGGCCCCCAAACATTCAGTACTTC. The whole variable domain, remainder taken from reference TRBV3-1 and TRBJ2-4, is DTAVSQTPKYLVTQMGNDKSIKCEQNLGHDTMYWYKQDSKKFLKIMFSYNNKELIINETVPNRFSPKSPDKAHLNLHINSLELGDSAVYFCASSPTGPPNIQYFGAGTRLSVL.

There are many counts of this clonotype. A library prepared for alpha chains yielded this beta chain as an off-target read; its size is of little meaning. The chain employs TRBV12-3 or TRBV12-4 and TRBJ2-4; unclear D gene. The CDR3 consists of 14 residues. The germline V and J ends were trimmed by 7 bases and 3 bases, with 13 bases remaining between them. The DNA for the CDR3 is TGTGCCAGCACCCGGTGGGAAGGCAAAAACATTCAGTACTTC. Translated: CASTRWEGKNIQYF.

This clonotype occurred many times. This beta chain was picked up by a library intended for alpha chains and is off target, so its count carries little meaning. This chain uses TRBV7-9 with TRBJ1-3; 7 nucleotides match TRBD1. Trimming took 7 bases from V and 4 from J; bases not matched to a gene: 7. Germline V lookup: CDR1 SEHNR, CDR2 FQNEAQ (reference sequence). This CDR3 is 14 amino acids long. The chain's CDR3 is CASTRAGQGNTIYF. In nucleotides, the CDR3 is TGTGCCAGCACAAGGGCGGGACAGGGAAACACCATATATTTT.

The table lists this clonotype with many counts. This beta chain appears as a stray read in a library generated for alpha chains; its size is not informative. The chain links TRBV10-2 to TRBJ2-4; TRBD2 matches 9 bases. Germline lookup yields CDR1 WSHSY and CDR2 SAAADI. The CDR3 spans 17 residues. The V and J ends lost 2 bases and 7 bases, in that order; junction bases with no gene match: 12. The chain's CDR3 is CASSEVPGAGGGNIQYF. The DNA of the CDR3 is TGCGCCAGCAGTGAGGTGCCGGGAGCGGGGGGAGGGAACATTCAGTACTTC.

This clonotype came up many times. A library prepared for alpha chains yielded this beta chain as an off-target read; its size is of little meaning. The rearrangement uses TRBV7-9 and TRBJ2-1; TRBD2 aligns across 7 bases. The V gene's germline CDR1 is SEHNR and CDR2 FQNEAQ (reference sequence). The ends lost 4 bases at V and 4 bases at J; junction bases unmatched: 7. The CDR3 extends over 15 amino acids. CDR3: CASSSRLASYNEQFF. CDR3 DNA sequence: TGTGCCAGCAGCTCGAGACTAGCATCGTACAATGAGCAGTTCTTC.